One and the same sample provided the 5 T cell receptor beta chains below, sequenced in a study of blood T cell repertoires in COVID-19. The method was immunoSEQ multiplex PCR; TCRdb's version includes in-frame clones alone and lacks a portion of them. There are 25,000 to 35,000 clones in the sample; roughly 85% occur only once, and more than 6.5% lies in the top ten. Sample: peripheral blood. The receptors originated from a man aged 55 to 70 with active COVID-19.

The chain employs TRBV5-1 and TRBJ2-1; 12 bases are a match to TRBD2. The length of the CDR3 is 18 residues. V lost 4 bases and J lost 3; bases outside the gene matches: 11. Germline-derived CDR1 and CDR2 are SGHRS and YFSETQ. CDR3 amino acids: CASSDIQTGLAGYNEQFF. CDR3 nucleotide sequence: TGCGCCAGCAGCGATATACAAACGGGACTAGCGGGCTACAATGAGCAGTTCTTC.

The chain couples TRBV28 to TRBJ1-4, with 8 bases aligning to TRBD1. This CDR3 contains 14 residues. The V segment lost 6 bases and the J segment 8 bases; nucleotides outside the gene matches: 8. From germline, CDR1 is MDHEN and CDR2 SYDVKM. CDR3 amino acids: CASRTGEGREKLFF. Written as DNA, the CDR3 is TGTGCCAGCAGGACAGGGGAAGGTCGGGAAAAACTGTTTTTT.

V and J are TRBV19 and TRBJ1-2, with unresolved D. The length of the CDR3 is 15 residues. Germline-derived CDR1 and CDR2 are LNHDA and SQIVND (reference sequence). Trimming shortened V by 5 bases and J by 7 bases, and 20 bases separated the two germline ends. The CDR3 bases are TGTGCCAGTAGTGCACAAACCCCAGGTCGTCTTGGCTACACCTTC. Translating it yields CASSAQTPGRLGYTF.

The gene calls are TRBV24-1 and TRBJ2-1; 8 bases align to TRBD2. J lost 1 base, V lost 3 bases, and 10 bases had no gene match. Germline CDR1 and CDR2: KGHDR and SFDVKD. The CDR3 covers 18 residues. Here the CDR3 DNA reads TGTGCCACCAGTGATCCCTCGGGACTAGGGGTTTCCTACAATGAGCAGTTCTTC. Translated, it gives CATSDPSGLGVSYNEQFF.

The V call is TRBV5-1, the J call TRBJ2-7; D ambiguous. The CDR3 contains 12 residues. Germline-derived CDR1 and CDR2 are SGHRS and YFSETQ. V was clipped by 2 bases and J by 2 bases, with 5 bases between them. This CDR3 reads CASSFKTYEQYV. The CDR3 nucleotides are TGCGCCAGCAGCTTTAAAACCTACGAGCAGTACGTC.